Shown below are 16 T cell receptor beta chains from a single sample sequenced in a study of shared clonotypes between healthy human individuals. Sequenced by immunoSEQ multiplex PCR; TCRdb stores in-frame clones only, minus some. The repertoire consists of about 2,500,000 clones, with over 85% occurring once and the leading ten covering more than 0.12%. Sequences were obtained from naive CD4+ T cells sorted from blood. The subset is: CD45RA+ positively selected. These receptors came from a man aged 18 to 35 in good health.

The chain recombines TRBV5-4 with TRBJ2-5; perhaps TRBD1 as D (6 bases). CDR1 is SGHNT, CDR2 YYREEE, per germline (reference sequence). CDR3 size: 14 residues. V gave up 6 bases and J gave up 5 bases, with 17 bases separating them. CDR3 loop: CASNNRETGETQYF. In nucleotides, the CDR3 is TGTGCCAGCAATAACAGGGAAACGGGGGAGACCCAGTACTTC.

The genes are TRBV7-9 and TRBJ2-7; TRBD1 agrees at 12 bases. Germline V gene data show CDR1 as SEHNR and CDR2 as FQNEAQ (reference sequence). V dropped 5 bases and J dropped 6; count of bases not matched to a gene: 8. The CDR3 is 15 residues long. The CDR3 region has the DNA TGTGCCAGCAGCACCGGGACAGGGGGCGCCGGCGAGCAGTACTTC. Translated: CASSTGTGGAGEQYF. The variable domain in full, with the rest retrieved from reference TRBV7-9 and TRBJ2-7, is DTGVSQNPRHKITKRGQNVTFRCDPISEHNRLYWYRQTLGQGPEFLTYFQNEAQLEKSRLLSDRFSAERPKGSFSTLEIQRTEQGDSAMYLCASSTGTGGAGEQYFGPGTRLTVT.

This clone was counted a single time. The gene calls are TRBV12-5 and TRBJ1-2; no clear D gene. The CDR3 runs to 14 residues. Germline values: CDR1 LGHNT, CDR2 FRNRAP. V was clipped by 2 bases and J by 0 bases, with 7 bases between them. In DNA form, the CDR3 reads TGTGCTAGTGGTTTGTCTGGGGCTAACTATGGCTACACCTTC. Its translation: CASGLSGANYGYTF.

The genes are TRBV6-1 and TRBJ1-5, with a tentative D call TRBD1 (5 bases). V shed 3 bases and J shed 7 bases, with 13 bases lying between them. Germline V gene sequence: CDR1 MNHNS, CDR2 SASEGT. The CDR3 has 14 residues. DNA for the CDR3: TGTGCCAGCAGTGATATTGGGGCCGGCCAGCCCCAGCATTTT. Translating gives CASSDIGAGQPQHF.

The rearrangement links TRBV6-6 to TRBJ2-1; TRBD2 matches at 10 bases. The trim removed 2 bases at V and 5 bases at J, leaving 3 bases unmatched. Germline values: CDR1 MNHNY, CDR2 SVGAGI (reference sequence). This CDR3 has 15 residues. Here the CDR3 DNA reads TGTGCCAGCAGTTACCTAGCGGGGGCGGACAATGAGCAGTTCTTC. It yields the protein CASSYLAGADNEQFF.

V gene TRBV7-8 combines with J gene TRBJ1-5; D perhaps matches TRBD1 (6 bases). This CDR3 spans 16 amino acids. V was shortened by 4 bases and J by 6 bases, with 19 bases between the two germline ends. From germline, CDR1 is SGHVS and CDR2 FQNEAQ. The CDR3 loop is CASSSRDMLGSQPQHF. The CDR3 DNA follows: TGTGCCAGCAGCTCGAGGGACATGTTAGGTAGTCAGCCCCAGCATTTT.

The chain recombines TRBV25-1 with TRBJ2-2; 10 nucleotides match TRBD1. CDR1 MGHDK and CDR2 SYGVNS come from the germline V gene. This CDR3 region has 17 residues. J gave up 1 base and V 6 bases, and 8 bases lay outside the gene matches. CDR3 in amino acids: CASSYSGQGKNTGELFF. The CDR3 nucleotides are TGTGCCAGCAGCTACTCGGGACAGGGGAAGAACACCGGGGAGCTGTTTTTT.

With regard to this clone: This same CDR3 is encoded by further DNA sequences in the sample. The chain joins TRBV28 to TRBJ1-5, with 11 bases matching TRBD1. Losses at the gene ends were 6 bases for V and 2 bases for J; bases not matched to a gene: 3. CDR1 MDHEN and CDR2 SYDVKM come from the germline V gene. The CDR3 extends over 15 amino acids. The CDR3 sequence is CASRSGQGGNQPQHF. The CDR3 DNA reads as TGTGCCAGCAGGTCGGGACAGGGGGGCAATCAGCCCCAGCATTTT.

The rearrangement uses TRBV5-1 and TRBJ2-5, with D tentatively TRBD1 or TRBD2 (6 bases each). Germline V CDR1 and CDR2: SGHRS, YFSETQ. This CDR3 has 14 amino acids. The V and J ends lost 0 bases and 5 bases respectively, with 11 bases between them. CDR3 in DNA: TGCGCCAGCAGCTTGGATACAGGGAGGGAGACCCAGTACTTC. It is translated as CASSLDTGRETQYF.

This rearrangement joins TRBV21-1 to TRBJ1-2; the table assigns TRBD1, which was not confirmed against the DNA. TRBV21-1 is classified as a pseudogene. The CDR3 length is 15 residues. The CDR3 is CASSNLQGAFSGYTF. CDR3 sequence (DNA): TGTGCCAGCAGCAATCTACAGGGGGCTTTCTCAGGCTACACCTTC.

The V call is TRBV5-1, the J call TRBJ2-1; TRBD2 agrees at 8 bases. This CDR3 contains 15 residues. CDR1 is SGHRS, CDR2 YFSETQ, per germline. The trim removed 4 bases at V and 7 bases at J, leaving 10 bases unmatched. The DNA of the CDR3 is TGCGCCAGCAGCATTGCGGGACTAGAGCTGAATGAGCAGTTCTTC. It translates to CASSIAGLELNEQFF.

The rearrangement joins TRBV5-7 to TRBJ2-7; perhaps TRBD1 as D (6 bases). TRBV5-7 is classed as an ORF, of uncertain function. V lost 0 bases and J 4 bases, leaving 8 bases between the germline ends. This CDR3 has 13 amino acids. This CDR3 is CASSLDRDYEQYF. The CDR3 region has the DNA TGTGCCAGCAGCTTGGACAGGGATTACGAGCAGTACTTC.

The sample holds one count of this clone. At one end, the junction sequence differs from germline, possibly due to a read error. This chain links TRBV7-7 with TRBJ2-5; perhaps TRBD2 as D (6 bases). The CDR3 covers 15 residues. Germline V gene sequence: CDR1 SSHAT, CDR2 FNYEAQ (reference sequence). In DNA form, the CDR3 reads TGTGCTAGCAGCCGGACCCTAGCGAACCAAGAGACCCAGTACTTC. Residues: CASSRTLANQETQYF.

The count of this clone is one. This chain's CDR3 is CASSPRQGAVTEAFF. In DNA form, the CDR3 reads TGTGCCAGCAGCCCGCGACAGGGGGCGGTCACTGAAGCTTTCTTT. This chain uses TRBV7-2 with TRBJ1-1; 10 bases agree with TRBD1. This CDR3 is built from 15 residues. Germline-derived CDR1 and CDR2 are SGHTA and FQGNSA. Unmatched junction bases numbered 7, after V lost 5 bases and J lost 4 bases. Using reference TRBV7-2 and TRBJ1-1 for the parts outside the CDR3, the full variable domain is GAGVSQSPSNKVTEKGKDVELRCDPISGHTALYWYRQSLGQGLEFLIYFQGNSAPDKSGLPSDRFSAERTGGSVSTLTIQRTQQEDSAVYLCASSPRQGAVTEAFFGQGTRLTVV.

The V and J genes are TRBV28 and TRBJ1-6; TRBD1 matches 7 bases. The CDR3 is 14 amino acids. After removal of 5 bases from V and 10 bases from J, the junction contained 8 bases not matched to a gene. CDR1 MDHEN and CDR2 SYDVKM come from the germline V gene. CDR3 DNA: TGTGCCAGCAGTCCTCCCGACAGGGACTCACCCCTCCACTTT. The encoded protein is CASSPPDRDSPLHF.

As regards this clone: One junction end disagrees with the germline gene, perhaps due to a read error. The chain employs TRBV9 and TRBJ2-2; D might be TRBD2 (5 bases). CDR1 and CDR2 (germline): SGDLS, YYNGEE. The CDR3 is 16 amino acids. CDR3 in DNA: TGTGCCAGCAGCGTAGGAGAGCGGCGGAACCCCGGGGAGCTGTTTTTT. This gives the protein CASSVGERRNPGELFF.